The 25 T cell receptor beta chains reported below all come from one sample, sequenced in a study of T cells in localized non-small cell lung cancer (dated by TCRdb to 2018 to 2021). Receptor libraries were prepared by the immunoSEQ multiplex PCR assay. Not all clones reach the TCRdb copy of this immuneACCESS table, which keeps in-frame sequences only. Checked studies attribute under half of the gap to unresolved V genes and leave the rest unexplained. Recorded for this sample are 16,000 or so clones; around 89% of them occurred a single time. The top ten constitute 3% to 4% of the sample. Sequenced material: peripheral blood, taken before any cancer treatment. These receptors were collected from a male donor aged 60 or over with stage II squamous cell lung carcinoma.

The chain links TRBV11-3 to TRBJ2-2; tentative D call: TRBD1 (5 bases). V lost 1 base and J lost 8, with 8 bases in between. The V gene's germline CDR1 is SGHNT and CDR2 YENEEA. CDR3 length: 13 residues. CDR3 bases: TGTGCCAGCAGCTTAGGACGACAGGGGGAGCTGTTTTTT. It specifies CASSLGRQGELFF.

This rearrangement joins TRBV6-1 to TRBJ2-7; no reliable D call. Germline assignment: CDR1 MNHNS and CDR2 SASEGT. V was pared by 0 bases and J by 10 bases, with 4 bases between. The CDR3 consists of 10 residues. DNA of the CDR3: TGTGCCAGCAGTGAAGCAGTCCAGTACTTC. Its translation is CASSEAVQYF.

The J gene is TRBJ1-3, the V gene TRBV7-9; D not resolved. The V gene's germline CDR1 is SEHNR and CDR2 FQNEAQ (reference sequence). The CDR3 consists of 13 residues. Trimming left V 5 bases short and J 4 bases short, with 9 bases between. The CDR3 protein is CASSVGLGNTIYF. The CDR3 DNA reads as TGTGCCAGCAGCGTCGGACTGGGAAACACCATATATTTT.

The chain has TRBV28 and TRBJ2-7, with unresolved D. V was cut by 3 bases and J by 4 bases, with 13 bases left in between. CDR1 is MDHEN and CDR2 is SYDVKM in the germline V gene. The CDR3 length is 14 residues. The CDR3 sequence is CASSFAPTDYEQYF. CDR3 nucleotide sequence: TGTGCCAGCAGTTTTGCCCCTACCGATTACGAGCAGTACTTC.

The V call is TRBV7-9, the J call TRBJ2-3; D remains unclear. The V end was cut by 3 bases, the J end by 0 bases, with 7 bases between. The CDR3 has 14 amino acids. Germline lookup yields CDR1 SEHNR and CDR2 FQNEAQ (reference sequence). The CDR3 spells CASSFIASTDTQYF. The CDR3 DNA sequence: TGTGCCAGCAGCTTTATCGCGAGCACAGATACGCAGTATTTT.

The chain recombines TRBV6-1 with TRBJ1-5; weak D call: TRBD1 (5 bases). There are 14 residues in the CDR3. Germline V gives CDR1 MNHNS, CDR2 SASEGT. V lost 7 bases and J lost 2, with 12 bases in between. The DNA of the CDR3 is TGTGCCAGCAACAGGTCAGGCGGCAATCAGCCCCAGCATTTT. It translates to CASNRSGGNQPQHF.

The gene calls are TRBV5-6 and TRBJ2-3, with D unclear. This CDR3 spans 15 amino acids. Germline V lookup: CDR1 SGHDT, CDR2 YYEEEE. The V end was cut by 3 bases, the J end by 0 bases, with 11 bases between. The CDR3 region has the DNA TGTGCCAGCAGCTCTTTACGGGTTAGCACAGATACGCAGTATTTT. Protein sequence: CASSSLRVSTDTQYF.

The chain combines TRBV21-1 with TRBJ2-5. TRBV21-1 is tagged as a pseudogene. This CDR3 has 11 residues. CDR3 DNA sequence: TGTGCCAGCAGGGAAGGGGAGACCCAGTACTTC. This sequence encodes CASREGETQYF.

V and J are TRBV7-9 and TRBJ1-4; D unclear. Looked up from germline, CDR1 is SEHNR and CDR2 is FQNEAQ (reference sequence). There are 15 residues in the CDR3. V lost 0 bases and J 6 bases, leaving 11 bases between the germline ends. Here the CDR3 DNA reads TGTGCCAGCAGCTTAGCTCGGCAGTCCTATGAAAAACTGTTTTTT. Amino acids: CASSLARQSYEKLFF. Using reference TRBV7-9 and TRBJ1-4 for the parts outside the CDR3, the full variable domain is DTGVSQNPRHKITKRGQNVTFRCDPISEHNRLYWYRQTLGQGPEFLTYFQNEAQLEKSRLLSDRFSAERPKGSFSTLEIQRTEQGDSAMYLCASSLARQSYEKLFFGSGTQLSVL.

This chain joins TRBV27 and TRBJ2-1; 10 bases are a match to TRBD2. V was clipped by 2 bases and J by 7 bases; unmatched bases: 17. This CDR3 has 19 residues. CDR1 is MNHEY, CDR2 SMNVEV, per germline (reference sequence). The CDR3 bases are TGTGCCAGCAGTTTAAGGTTCCCCCCGGCTAGCGGGAGTTTAAATGAGCAGTTCTTC. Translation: CASSLRFPPASGSLNEQFF.

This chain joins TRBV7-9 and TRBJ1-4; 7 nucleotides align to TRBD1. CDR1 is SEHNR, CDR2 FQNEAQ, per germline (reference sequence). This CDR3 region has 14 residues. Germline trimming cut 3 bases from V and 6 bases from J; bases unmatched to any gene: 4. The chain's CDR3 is CASSLAGGYEKLFF. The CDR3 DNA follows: TGTGCCAGCAGCTTGGCAGGGGGGTATGAAAAACTGTTTTTT.

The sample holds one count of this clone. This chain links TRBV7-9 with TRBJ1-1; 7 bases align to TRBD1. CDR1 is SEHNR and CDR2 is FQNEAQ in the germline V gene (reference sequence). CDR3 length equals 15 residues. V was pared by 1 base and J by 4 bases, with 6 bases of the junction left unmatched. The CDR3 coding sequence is TGTGCCAGCAGCTTAGGCGGTACAGGGGCCACTGAAGCTTTCTTT. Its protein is CASSLGGTGATEAFF.

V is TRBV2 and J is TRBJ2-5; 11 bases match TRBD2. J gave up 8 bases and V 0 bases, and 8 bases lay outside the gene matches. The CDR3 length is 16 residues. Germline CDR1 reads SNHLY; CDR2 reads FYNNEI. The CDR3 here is CASSEASGRVMGTQYF. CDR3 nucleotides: TGTGCCAGCAGTGAAGCTAGCGGGAGGGTCATGGGAACCCAGTACTTC. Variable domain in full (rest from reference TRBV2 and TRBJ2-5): EPEVTQTPSHQVTQMGQEVILRCVPISNHLYFYWYRQILGQKVEFLVSFYNNEISEKSEIFDDQFSVERPDGSNFTLKIRSTKLEDSAMYFCASSEASGRVMGTQYFGPGTRLLVL.

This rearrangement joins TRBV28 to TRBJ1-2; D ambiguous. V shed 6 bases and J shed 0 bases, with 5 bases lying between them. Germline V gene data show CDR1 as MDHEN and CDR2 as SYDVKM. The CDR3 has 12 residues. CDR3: CASRSANYGYTF. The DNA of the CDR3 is TGTGCCAGCAGATCAGCTAACTATGGCTACACCTTC.

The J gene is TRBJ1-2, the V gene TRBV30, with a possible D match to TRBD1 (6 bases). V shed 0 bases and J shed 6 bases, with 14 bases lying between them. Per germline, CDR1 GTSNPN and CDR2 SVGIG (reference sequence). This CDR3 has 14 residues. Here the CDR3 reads CAWSVGGSGDGYTF. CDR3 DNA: TGTGCCTGGAGTGTTGGGGGCTCGGGTGATGGCTACACCTTC.

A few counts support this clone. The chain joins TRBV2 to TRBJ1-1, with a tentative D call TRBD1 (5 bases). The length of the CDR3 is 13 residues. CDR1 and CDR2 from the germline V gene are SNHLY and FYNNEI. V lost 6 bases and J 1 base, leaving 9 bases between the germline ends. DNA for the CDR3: TGTGCCAGCAGCCGCGGGGCGAACACTGAAGCTTTCTTT. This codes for CASSRGANTEAFF.

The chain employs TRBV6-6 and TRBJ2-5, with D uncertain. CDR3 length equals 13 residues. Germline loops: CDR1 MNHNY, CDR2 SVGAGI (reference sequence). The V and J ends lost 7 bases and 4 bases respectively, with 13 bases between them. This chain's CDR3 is CASMRDVRETQYF. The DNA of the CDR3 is TGTGCCAGCATGCGCGATGTCCGAGAGACCCAGTACTTC.

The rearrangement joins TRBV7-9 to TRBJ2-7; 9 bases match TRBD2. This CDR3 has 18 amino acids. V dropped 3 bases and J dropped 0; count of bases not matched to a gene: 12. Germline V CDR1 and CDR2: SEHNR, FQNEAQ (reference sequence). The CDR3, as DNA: TGTGCCAGCAGCTTCCCCAGACTAGCGGCTTATGGCTCCTACGAGCAGTACTTC. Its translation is CASSFPRLAAYGSYEQYF.

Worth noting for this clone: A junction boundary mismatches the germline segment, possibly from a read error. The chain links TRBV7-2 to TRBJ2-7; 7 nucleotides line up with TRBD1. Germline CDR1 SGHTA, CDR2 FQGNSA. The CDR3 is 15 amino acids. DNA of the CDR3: TGTGCCAGCAGGTTAGACAGGGTAGAGACATACGAGCAGTACTTC. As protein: CASRLDRVETYEQYF.

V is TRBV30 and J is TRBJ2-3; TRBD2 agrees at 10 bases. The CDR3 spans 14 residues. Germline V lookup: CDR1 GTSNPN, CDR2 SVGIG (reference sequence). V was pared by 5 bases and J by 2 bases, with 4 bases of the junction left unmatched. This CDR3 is CAWSLAGVTDTQYF. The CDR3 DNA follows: TGTGCCTGGTCCCTAGCGGGAGTCACAGATACGCAGTATTTT.

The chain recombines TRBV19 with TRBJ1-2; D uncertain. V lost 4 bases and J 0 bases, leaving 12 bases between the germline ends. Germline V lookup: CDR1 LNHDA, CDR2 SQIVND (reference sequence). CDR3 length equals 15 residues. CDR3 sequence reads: CASSTPGRANYGYTF. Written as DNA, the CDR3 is TGTGCCAGTAGTACTCCCGGCAGAGCTAACTATGGCTACACCTTC. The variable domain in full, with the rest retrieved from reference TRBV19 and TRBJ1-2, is DGGITQSPKYLFRKEGQNVTLSCEQNLNHDAMYWYRQDPGQGLRLIYYSQIVNDFQKGDIAEGYSVSREKKESFPLTVTSAQKNPTAFYLCASSTPGRANYGYTFGSGTRLTVV.

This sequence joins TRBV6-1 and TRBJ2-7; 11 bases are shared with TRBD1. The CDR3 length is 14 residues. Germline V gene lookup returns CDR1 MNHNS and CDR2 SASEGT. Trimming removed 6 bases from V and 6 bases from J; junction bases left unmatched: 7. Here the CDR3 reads CASRPGQGVSEQYF. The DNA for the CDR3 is TGTGCCAGCAGGCCGGGACAGGGGGTTTCCGAGCAGTACTTC.

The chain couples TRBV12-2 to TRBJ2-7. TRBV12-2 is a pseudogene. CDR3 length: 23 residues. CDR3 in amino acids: CASRLLPASPANKSGTRSYEQYF. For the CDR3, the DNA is TGTGCAAGTCGCTTATTACCCGCCTCCCCGGCAAACAAGTCGGGCACGAGGTCCTACGAGCAGTACTTC.

CDR3 coding DNA: TGTGCCAGCAGTCGGACAGGGTCTAATGAAAAACTGTTTTTT. It translates to CASSRTGSNEKLFF. V and J are TRBV27 and TRBJ1-4; 8 bases are a match to TRBD1. This CDR3 region has 14 residues. CDR1 and CDR2 from the germline V gene are MNHEY and SMNVEV (reference sequence). Trimming took 5 bases from V and 3 from J; bases not matched to a gene: 2.

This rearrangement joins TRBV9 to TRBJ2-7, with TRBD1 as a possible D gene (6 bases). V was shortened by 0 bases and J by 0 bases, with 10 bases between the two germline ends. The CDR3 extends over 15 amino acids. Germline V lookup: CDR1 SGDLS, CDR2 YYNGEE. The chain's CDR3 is CASSVGEDSSYEQYF. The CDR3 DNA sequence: TGTGCCAGCAGCGTAGGTGAGGACAGCTCCTACGAGCAGTACTTC.